Following are 28 T cell receptor beta chains from one sample sequenced in a study of T cell responses to AZD1222 COVID-19 vaccine. The table came from immunoSEQ multiplex PCR; TCRdb's copy has only in-frame clones and leaves some out. Recorded for this sample: about 140,000 clones. Sequencing was performed on peripheral blood. These receptors all stem from an adult in good health.

The chain has TRBV4-1 and TRBJ1-6; D gene unclear. Trimming shortened V by 0 bases and J by 6 bases, and 21 bases separated the two germline ends. The CDR3 is 19 amino acids. In germline, CDR1 is MGHRA, CDR2 YSYEKL. The CDR3, as DNA: TGCGCCAGCAGCCAAGAGGCCCCTGCCAGGTCATTACCTAATTCACCCCTCCACTTT. Residues: CASSQEAPARSLPNSPLHF.

V is TRBV6-5 and J is TRBJ1-2; TRBD1 matches at 9 bases. Per germline, CDR1 MNHEY and CDR2 SVGAGI. Unmatched junction bases numbered 10, after V lost 6 bases and J lost 8 bases. This CDR3 has 14 amino acids. In DNA form, the CDR3 reads TGTGCCAGCAGCATCCGGGACAGGGACGGCGGCTACACCTTC. It specifies CASSIRDRDGGYTF.

The rearrangement joins TRBV18 to TRBJ2-7; TRBD1 matches 12 bases. Trimming removed 4 bases from V and 6 bases from J; junction bases left unmatched: 4. Germline V lookup: CDR1 KGHSH, CDR2 LQKENI. The CDR3 is made up of 14 amino acids. CDR3 loop: CASSQGTGGREQYF. The CDR3 DNA sequence: TGTGCCAGCTCACAGGGGACAGGGGGCCGCGAGCAGTACTTC.

The V gene is TRBV28, the J gene TRBJ1-1; D remains ambiguous. The CDR3 runs 16 residues. Germline V gene sequence: CDR1 MDHEN, CDR2 SYDVKM. Trimming shortened V by 2 bases and J by 0 bases, and 13 bases separated the two germline ends. The CDR3, as DNA: TGTGCCAGCAGTTTACCGGTTAGCCTCATGAACACTGAAGCTTTCTTT. Protein sequence: CASSLPVSLMNTEAFF.

The chain recombines TRBV7-3 with TRBJ2-1, with TRBD2 identical over 15 bases. With 4 bases clipped from V and 9 bases from J, the junction kept 4 bases outside the gene matches. The germline gives CDR1 SGHTA, CDR2 FQGTGA. The CDR3 totals 15 residues. The CDR3 nucleotides are TGTGCCAGCAGCTGGACTAGCGGGGGGGCCTCTGAGCAGTTCTTC. Amino acids: CASSWTSGGASEQFF.

The rearrangement uses TRBV19 and TRBJ1-1; TRBD1 matches at 7 bases. Losses at the gene ends were 10 bases for V and 7 bases for J; bases not matched to a gene: 24. The germline V gene encodes CDR1 LNHDA and CDR2 SQIVND (reference sequence). CDR3 length: 17 amino acids. CDR3: CATYYGTARSATSEAFF. The DNA for the CDR3 is TGTGCCACCTATTACGGGACAGCGAGATCCGCAACAAGTGAAGCTTTCTTT.

This chain uses TRBV18 with TRBJ1-5; D gene ambiguous. CDR3 length: 13 amino acids. Trimming shortened V by 3 bases and J by 3 bases, and 6 bases separated the two germline ends. The germline CDR1 and CDR2 sequences are KGHSH and LQKENI. CDR3: CASSPVYNQPQHF. In DNA, the CDR3 is TGTGCCAGCTCACCCGTCTACAATCAGCCCCAGCATTTT.

CDR3 DNA: TGTGCCAGCAGCCAAACAGGGCTGGAGACCCAGTACTTC. It codes for CASSQTGLETQYF. The chain carries TRBV5-4 and TRBJ2-5, with D possibly TRBD1 on 6 matching bases. The V and J ends lost 4 bases and 5 bases respectively, with 12 bases between them. Germline CDR1 and CDR2: SGHNT and YYREEE (reference sequence). This CDR3 is built from 13 residues.

This sequence joins TRBV6-2 or TRBV6-3 and TRBJ1-1; 8 positions match TRBD1. The J segment lost 1 base and the V segment lost 0 bases, leaving 7 bases of the junction unmatched. Germline V gene lookup returns CDR1 MNHEY and CDR2 SVGEGT. There are 17 residues in the CDR3. The CDR3 nucleotides are TGTGCCAGCAGTTACTCGAAACGGACAGGGTGGAACACTGAAGCTTTCTTT. Amino acid sequence: CASSYSKRTGWNTEAFF.

Of note for this clone: Distinct nucleotide sequences in the sample also encode this CDR3. The chain is built from TRBV19 and TRBJ1-1; D is ambiguous. Per the germline V gene, CDR1 is LNHDA and CDR2 is SQIVND (reference sequence). The CDR3 loop spans 13 amino acids. Between the trimmed V and J ends, which lost 2 bases and 1 base, there was a span of 5 bases. This CDR3 reads CASSIRENTEAFF. CDR3 nucleotides: TGTGCCAGTAGTATACGGGAGAACACTGAAGCTTTCTTT.

This rearrangement joins TRBV5-6 to TRBJ2-7, with D possibly matching TRBD1 (6 bases). CDR3 size: 14 residues. With 4 bases removed from V and 2 bases from J, the gap between germline ends came to 13 bases. Germline V gene data show CDR1 as SGHDT and CDR2 as YYEEEE. The CDR3 nucleotides read TGTGCCAGCAGCGCACAGGGTCGCACCTACGAGCAGTACTTC. Its protein is CASSAQGRTYEQYF. Full variable domain (missing parts from reference TRBV5-6 and TRBJ2-7): DAGVTQSPTHLIKTRGQQVTLRCSPKSGHDTVSWYQQALGQGPQFIFQYYEEEERQRGNFPDRFSGHQFPNYSSELNVNALLLGDSALYLCASSAQGRTYEQYFGPGTRLTVT.

V is TRBV3-1 (or the pseudogene TRBV3-2) and J is TRBJ1-3, with a possible D match to TRBD1 (5 bases). The CDR3 runs 16 residues. Germline V gene data show CDR1 as LGHDT and CDR2 as YNNKEL (reference sequence). V was pared by 4 bases and J by 0 bases, with 13 bases between. The CDR3 loop reads CASSRGGGSSGNTIYF. CDR3 DNA sequence: TGTGCCAGCAGCCGGGGGGGAGGGTCCTCTGGAAACACCATATATTTT.

The chain uses TRBV7-2 and TRBJ1-5; TRBD1 aligns across 7 bases. The V and J ends lost 0 bases and 6 bases, in that order; junction bases with no gene match: 2. The length of the CDR3 is 14 residues. Germline V gene data show CDR1 as SGHTA and CDR2 as FQGNSA. The CDR3 loop reads CASSLATGFQPQHF. CDR3 in DNA: TGTGCCAGCAGCTTAGCGACAGGGTTTCAGCCCCAGCATTTT.

The chain employs TRBV19 and TRBJ1-5; D uncertain. Trimming removed 5 bases at V and 3 bases at J, with 11 bases between. The CDR3 totals 14 residues. From germline, CDR1 is LNHDA and CDR2 SQIVND (reference sequence). Here the CDR3 reads CASSPEGSNQPQHF. CDR3 DNA sequence: TGTGCCAGTAGTCCCGAGGGTTCCAATCAGCCCCAGCATTTT.

V usage is TRBV28 and J usage is TRBJ1-5; D possibly corresponds to TRBD1 (5 bases). The CDR3 consists of 16 residues. Germline CDR1 is MDHEN and CDR2 is SYDVKM. V was clipped by 6 bases and J by 0 bases, with 15 bases between them. The CDR3 DNA follows: TGTGCCAGCAGGCGTGGGACGGCCTATAGCAATCAGCCCCAGCATTTT. Protein: CASRRGTAYSNQPQHF.

The chain employs TRBV28 and TRBJ2-7, with D possibly being TRBD1 or TRBD2 (6 bases each). Germline assignment: CDR1 MDHEN and CDR2 SYDVKM. V shed 5 bases and J shed 2 bases, with 25 bases lying between them. The CDR3 is 18 amino acids. The CDR3 protein is CASSTNPWGARPTYEQYF. In DNA, the CDR3 is TGTGCCAGCAGTACCAACCCCTGGGGGGCTCGACCTACCTACGAGCAGTACTTC.

A remark on this clone: Other nucleotide sequences in the sample specify the same CDR3. The chain has TRBV5-1 and TRBJ1-1, with 8 bases lining up with TRBD1. The germline CDR1 and CDR2 sequences are SGHRS and YFSETQ. CDR3 size: 14 residues. V shed 4 bases and J 1 base; nucleotides not matched to a gene: 3. Here the CDR3 reads CASSSGQGNTEAFF. The CDR3 DNA reads as TGCGCCAGCAGCAGTGGACAGGGGAACACTGAAGCTTTCTTT.

V usage is TRBV2 and J usage is TRBJ1-2; TRBD1 matches at 8 bases. Germline lookup yields CDR1 SNHLY and CDR2 FYNNEI. CDR3 length equals 15 residues. With V trimmed by 4 bases and J by 8 bases, 12 bases remained unmatched. CDR3 in DNA: TGTGCCAGCAGTGCTGAACGGGACAGGCCGGGGGGCTACACCTTC. Encoded protein: CASSAERDRPGGYTF.

The chain has TRBV27 and TRBJ1-1; 7 nucleotides align to TRBD1. Losses at the gene ends were 6 bases for V and 0 bases for J; bases not matched to a gene: 13. CDR3 size: 17 residues. In germline, CDR1 is MNHEY, CDR2 SMNVEV (reference sequence). CDR3 coding DNA: TGTGCCAGCAGGGGGACAGTGTTAACCCCAATGAACACTGAAGCTTTCTTT. Translating gives CASRGTVLTPMNTEAFF.

J is TRBJ2-2 and V is TRBV7-2; D might be TRBD2 (7 bases). This CDR3 region has 17 residues. V was shortened by 5 bases and J by 3 bases, with 19 bases between the two germline ends. Per the germline V gene, CDR1 is SGHTA and CDR2 is FQGNSA. The DNA of the CDR3 is TGTGCCAGCAGCGGATCGTCGAGGGGGGGGTACACCGGGGAGCTGTTTTTT. Its translation is CASSGSSRGGYTGELFF. Complete variable domain (other parts from reference TRBV7-2 and TRBJ2-2): GAGVSQSPSNKVTEKGKDVELRCDPISGHTALYWYRQSLGQGLEFLIYFQGNSAPDKSGLPSDRFSAERTGGSVSTLTIQRTQQEDSAVYLCASSGSSRGGYTGELFFGEGSRLTVL.

A word on this clone: This CDR3 is also generated by other DNA sequences in the sample. V gene TRBV5-1 combines with J gene TRBJ2-2; no reliable D call. This CDR3 region has 14 residues. The V end lost 0 bases, the J end lost 1 base, and 4 bases lay between the germline ends. Germline CDR1 and CDR2: SGHRS and YFSETQ. As DNA, the CDR3 is TGCGCCAGCAGCTTGGAACTGAACACCGGGGAGCTGTTTTTT. This encodes CASSLELNTGELFF.

The chain joins TRBV29-1 to TRBJ1-2; 7 bases match TRBD1. The CDR3 runs 15 residues. The V gene end was trimmed by 6 bases and the J gene end by 3 bases; junction bases not matched to a gene: 13. CDR1 SQVTM and CDR2 ANQGSEA come from the germline V gene. CDR3 amino acids: CSVRGMRGLDYGYTF. The CDR3 DNA sequence: TGCAGCGTACGGGGGATGAGGGGGCTGGACTATGGCTACACCTTC.

V is TRBV3-1 (or the pseudogene TRBV3-2) and J is TRBJ1-4, with 7 bases identical to TRBD1. CDR1 is LGHDT, CDR2 YNNKEL, per germline (reference sequence). V shed 2 bases and J 4 bases; nucleotides not matched to a gene: 10. The CDR3 covers 17 residues. The CDR3 protein is CASSQRGGGDSNEKLFF. CDR3 bases: TGTGCCAGCAGCCAACGGGGAGGGGGGGACAGTAATGAAAAACTGTTTTTT.

The CDR3 sequence is CASSYDTQGASYGYTF. The CDR3 DNA is TGTGCCAGCAGTTACGATACACAGGGGGCTTCCTATGGCTACACCTTC. V usage is TRBV6-5 and J usage is TRBJ1-2, with TRBD1 matching over 9 bases. CDR1 MNHEY and CDR2 SVGAGI come from the germline V gene. Losses at the gene ends were 2 bases for V and 4 bases for J; bases not matched to a gene: 8. The CDR3 totals 16 residues.

This rearrangement joins TRBV3-1 (or the pseudogene TRBV3-2) to TRBJ1-1; 7 bases map to TRBD1. The V segment lost 3 bases and the J segment 5 bases; nucleotides outside the gene matches: 12. The germline V gene encodes CDR1 LGHDT and CDR2 YNNKEL (reference sequence). This CDR3 is built from 16 residues. CDR3 amino acids: CASSQANTGAGTEAFF. The CDR3 DNA reads TGTGCCAGCAGCCAGGCTAATACAGGGGCAGGGACTGAAGCTTTCTTT.

The chain has TRBV28 and TRBJ1-1; tentatively, D is TRBD1 (5 bases). The V gene's germline CDR1 is MDHEN and CDR2 SYDVKM. This CDR3 contains 15 residues. V gave up 7 bases and J gave up 1 base, with 16 bases separating them. The DNA for the CDR3 is TGTGCCAGCACTCTCGGGGGAATTTCGAACACTGAAGCTTTCTTT. Encoded protein: CASTLGGISNTEAFF.

J is TRBJ1-1 and V is TRBV6-5; 7 bases align to TRBD1. The germline gives CDR1 MNHEY, CDR2 SVGAGI. V lost 10 bases to trimming and J lost 1 base; unmatched junction nucleotides: 9. This CDR3 contains 14 residues. As DNA, the CDR3 is TGTGCCATAACGACAGGGCCGACGAACACTGAAGCTTTCTTT. Protein product: CAITTGPTNTEAFF.

The chain couples TRBV5-1 to TRBJ2-2, with a possible D match to TRBD2 (6 bases). The ends were cut back, 1 base at V and 0 bases at J, with 10 bases in the middle. The CDR3 extends over 16 amino acids. Germline CDR1 and CDR2: SGHRS and YFSETQ. CDR3 residues: CASSLYAGTNTGELFF. The DNA for the CDR3 is TGCGCCAGCAGCTTGTACGCGGGAACGAACACCGGGGAGCTGTTTTTT.